This TCR beta chain stems from a study of technical replicates of blood from four donors. CDR1 LGHNA and CDR2 YNFKEQ come from the germline V gene. There are 16 residues in the CDR3. Trimming shortened V by 0 bases and J by 8 bases, and 19 bases separated the two germline ends. Some clones are missing from TCRdb's copy, which holds only in-frame ones; the method was immunoSEQ multiplex PCR. Here the sample spans tens of thousands of clones, 93% being singletons. Sample: T cells isolated from PBMCs. The rearrangement joins TRBV4-2 to TRBJ1-2; D ambiguous. This TCR was recovered from a human donor in good health. The CDR3 coding sequence is TGTGCCAGCAGCCAAGATGGAGGCAGTCCTTCAGAGGGCTACACCTTC. Its protein is CASSQDGGSPSEGYTF.